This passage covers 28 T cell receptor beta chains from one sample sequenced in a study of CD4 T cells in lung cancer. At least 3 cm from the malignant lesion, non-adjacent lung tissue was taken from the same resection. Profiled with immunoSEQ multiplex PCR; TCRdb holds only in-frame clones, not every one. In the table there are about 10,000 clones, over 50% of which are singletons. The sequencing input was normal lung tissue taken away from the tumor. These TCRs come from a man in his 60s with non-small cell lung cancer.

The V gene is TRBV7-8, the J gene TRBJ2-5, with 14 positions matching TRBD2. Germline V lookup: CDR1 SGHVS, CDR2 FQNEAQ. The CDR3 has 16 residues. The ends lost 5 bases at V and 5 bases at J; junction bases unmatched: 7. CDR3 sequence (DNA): TGTGCCAGCAGCCCGACTAGCGGGAGGGCCCGGGAGACCCAGTACTTC. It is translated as CASSPTSGRARETQYF.

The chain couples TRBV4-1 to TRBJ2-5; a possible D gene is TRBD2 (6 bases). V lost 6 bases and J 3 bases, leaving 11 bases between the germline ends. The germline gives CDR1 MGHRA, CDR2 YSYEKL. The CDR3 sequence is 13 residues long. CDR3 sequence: CASRTGAEETQYF. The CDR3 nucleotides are TGCGCCAGCAGGACGGGAGCGGAAGAGACCCAGTACTTC.

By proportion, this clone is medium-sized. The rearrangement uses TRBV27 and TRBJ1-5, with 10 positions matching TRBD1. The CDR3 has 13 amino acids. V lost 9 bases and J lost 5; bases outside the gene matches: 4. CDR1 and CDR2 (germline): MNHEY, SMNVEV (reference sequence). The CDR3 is CASGQGGDQPQHF. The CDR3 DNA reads TGTGCCAGTGGACAGGGGGGAGATCAGCCCCAGCATTTT.

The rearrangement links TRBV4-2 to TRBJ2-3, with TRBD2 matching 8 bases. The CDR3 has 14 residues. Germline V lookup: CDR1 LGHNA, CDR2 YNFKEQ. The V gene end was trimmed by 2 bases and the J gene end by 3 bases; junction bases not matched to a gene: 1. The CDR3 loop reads CASSQSGSTDTQYF. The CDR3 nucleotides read TGTGCCAGCAGCCAAAGCGGGAGTACAGATACGCAGTATTTT.

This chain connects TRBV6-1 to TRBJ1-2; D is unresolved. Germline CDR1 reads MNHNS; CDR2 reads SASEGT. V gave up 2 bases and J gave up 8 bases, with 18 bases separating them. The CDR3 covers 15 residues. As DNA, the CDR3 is TGTGCCAGCAGTGAAAGCGGGCAGGTGGCCTGGGGCTACACCTTC. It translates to CASSESGQVAWGYTF.

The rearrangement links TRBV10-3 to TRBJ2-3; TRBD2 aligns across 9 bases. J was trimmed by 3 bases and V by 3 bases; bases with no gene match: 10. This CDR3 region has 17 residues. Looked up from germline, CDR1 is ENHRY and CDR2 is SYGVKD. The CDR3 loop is CAISDTGGRGGTDTQYF. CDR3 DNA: TGTGCCATCAGTGACACGGGCGGGAGGGGAGGGACAGATACGCAGTATTTT.

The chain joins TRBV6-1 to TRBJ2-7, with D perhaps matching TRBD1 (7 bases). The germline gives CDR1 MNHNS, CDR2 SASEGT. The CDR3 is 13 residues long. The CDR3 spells CASRGDSSYEQYV. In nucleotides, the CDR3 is TGCGCCAGCAGGGGGGACAGTTCCTACGAGCAGTACGTC.

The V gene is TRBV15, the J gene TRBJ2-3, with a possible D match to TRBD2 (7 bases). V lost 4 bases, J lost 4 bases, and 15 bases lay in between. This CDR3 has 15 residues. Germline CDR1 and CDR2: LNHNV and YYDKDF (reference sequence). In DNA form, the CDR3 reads TGTGCCACCAGCATCTCGGGGGGCGCCGCAGATACGCAGTATTTT. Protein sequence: CATSISGGAADTQYF.

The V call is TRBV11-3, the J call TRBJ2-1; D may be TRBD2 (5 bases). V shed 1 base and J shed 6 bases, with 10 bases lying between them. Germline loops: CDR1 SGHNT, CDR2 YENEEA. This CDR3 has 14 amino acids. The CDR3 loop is CASSLVRGSNEQFF. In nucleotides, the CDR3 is TGTGCCAGCAGCTTAGTCAGAGGGAGCAATGAGCAGTTCTTC.

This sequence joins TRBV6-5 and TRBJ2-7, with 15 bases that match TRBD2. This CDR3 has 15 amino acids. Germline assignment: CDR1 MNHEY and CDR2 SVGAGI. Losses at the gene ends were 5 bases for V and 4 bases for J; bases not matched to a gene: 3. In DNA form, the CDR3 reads TGTGCCAGCAGTGGCGGGACTAGCGGGAGGTACGAGCAGTACTTC. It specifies CASSGGTSGRYEQYF.

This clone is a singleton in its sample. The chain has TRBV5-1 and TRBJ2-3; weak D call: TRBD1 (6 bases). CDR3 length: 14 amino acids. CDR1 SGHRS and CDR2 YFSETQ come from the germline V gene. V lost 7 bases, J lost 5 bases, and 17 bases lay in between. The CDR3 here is CASGVGGIGDTQYF. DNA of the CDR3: TGCGCCAGCGGGGTAGGGGGAATCGGAGATACGCAGTATTTT.

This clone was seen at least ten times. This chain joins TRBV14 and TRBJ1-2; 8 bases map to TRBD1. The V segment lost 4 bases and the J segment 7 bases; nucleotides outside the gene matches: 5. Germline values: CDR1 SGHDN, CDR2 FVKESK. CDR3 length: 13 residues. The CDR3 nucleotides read TGTGCCAGCAGCCGCAGGGGGCCTATTGGCTACACCTTC. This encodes CASSRRGPIGYTF.

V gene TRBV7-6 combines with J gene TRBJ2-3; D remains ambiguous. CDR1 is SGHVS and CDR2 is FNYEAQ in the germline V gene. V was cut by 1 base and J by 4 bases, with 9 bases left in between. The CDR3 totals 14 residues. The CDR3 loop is CASSLDLNADTQYF. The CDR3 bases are TGTGCCAGCAGCTTAGACTTGAACGCAGATACGCAGTATTTT.

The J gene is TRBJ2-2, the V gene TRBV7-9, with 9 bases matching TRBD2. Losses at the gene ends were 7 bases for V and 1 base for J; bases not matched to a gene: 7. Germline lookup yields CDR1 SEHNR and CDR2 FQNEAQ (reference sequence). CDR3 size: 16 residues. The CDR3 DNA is TGTGCCAGCATCCTGACTAGCGGAGGGAACACCGGGGAGCTGTTTTTT. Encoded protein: CASILTSGGNTGELFF. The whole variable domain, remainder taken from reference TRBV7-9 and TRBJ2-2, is DTGVSQNPRHKITKRGQNVTFRCDPISEHNRLYWYRQTLGQGPEFLTYFQNEAQLEKSRLLSDRFSAERPKGSFSTLEIQRTEQGDSAMYLCASILTSGGNTGELFFGEGSRLTVL.

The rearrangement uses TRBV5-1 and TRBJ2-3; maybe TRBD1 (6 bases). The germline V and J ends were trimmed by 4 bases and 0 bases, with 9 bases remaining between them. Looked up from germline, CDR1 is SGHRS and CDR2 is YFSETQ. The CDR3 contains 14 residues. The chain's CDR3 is CASSPGQSTDTQYF. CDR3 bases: TGCGCCAGCAGCCCCGGACAGAGCACAGATACGCAGTATTTT.

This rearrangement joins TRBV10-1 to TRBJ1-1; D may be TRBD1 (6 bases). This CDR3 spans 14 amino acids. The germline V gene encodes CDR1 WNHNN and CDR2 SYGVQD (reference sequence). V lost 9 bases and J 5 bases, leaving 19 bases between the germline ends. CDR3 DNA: TGCGCCAGACCGACCTTAAGACAGGAGACTGAAGCTTTCTTT. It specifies CARPTLRQETEAFF.

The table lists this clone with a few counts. The CDR3 sequence is CASNLLTGGETEAFF. The CDR3 DNA is TGTGCCAGCAACTTACTCACAGGGGGCGAGACTGAAGCTTTCTTT. The rearrangement links TRBV6-5 to TRBJ1-1; 9 positions agree with TRBD1. Trimming took 7 bases from V and 5 from J; bases not matched to a gene: 11. Germline lookup yields CDR1 MNHEY and CDR2 SVGAGI. The CDR3 length is 15 residues.

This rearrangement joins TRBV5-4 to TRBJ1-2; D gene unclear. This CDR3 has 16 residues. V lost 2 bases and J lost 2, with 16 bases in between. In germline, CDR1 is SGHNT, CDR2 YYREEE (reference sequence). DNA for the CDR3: TGTGCCAGCAGCTTATCGCACCAGGCCCTCAACTATGGCTACACCTTC. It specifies CASSLSHQALNYGYTF.

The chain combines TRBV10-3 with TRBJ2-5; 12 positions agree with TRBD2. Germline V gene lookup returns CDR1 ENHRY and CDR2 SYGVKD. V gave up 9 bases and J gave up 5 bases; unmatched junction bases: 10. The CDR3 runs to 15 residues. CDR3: CAISSGRGVGETQYF. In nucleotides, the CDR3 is TGTGCCATTTCTAGCGGGAGGGGAGTGGGGGAGACCCAGTACTTC.

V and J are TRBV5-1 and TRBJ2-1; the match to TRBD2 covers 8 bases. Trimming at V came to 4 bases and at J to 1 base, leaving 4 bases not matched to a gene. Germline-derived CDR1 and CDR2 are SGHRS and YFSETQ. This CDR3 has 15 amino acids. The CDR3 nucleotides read TGCGCCAGCAGCCGCGCTAGCGGGTCCTACAATGAGCAGTTCTTC. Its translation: CASSRASGSYNEQFF.

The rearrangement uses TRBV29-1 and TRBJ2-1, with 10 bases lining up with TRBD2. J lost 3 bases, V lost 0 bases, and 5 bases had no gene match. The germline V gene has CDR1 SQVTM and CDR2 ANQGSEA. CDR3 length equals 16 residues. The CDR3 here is CSVEDRSSGSYNEQFF. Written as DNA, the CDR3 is TGCAGCGTTGAAGATAGGTCTAGCGGGAGCTACAATGAGCAGTTCTTC.

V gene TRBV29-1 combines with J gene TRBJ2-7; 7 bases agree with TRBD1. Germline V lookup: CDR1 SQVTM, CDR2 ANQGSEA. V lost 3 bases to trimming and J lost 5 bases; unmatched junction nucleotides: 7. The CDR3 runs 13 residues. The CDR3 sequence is CSVEYRGTHEQYF. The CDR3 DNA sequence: TGCAGCGTTGAGTACAGGGGAACCCACGAGCAGTACTTC.

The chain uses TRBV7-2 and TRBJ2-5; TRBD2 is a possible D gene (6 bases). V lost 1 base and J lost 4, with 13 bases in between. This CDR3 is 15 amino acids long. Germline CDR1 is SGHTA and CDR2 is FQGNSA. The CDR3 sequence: CASSLVAARVETQYF. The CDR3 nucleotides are TGTGCCAGCAGCTTAGTAGCGGCCCGGGTAGAGACCCAGTACTTC.

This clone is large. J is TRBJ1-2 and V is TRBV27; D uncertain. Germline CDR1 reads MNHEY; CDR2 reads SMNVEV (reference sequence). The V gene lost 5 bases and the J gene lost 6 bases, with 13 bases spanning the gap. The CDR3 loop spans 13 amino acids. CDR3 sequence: CASSATESHGYTF. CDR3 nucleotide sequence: TGTGCCAGCAGTGCCACGGAGTCGCATGGCTACACCTTC.

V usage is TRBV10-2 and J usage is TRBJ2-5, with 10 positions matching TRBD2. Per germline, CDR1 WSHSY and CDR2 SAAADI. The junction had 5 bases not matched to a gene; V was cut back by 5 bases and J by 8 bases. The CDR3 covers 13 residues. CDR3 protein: CASSTTSGSTQYF. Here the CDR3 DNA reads TGCGCCAGCAGTACGACTAGCGGGTCAACCCAGTACTTC.

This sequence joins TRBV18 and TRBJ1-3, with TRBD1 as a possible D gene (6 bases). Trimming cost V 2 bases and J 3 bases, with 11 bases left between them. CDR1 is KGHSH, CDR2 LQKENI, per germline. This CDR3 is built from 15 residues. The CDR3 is CASSPVTGRGNTIYF. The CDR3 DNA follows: TGTGCCAGCTCACCAGTAACAGGGCGTGGAAACACCATATATTTT. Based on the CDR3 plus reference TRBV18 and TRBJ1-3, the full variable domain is NAGVMQNPRHLVRRRGQEARLRCSPMKGHSHVYWYRQLPEEGLKFMVYLQKENIIDESGMPKERFSAEFPKEGPSILRIQQVVRGDSAAYFCASSPVTGRGNTIYFGEGSWLTVV.

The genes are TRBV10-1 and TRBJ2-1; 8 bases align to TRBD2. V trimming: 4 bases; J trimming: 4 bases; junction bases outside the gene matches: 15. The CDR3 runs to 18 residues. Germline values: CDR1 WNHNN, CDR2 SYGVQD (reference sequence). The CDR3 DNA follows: TGCGCCAGCAGTGGGTCTAGCGGGTCCGGCCCGTCATACAATGAGCAGTTCTTC. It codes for CASSGSSGSGPSYNEQFF.

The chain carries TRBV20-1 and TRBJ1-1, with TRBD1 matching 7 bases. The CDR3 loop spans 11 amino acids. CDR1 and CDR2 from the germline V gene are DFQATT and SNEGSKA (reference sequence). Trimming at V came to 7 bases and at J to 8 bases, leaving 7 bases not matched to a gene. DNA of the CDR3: TGCAGTGTGAAGGGACAGTCAGAAGCTTTCTTT. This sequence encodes CSVKGQSEAFF.